This entry concerns a single TCR beta chain. Its antigen remains unidentified. The data were obtained in a study of T cell responses to AZD1222 COVID-19 vaccine. The study, taken as a whole, reports: Without day 14 samples, only post-peak T cell repertoires were studied. Clonal diversity may have been underestimated in mostly white British donors. Along spike, vaccine-associated CD4 TCRs were found throughout, with dominance at 160-218 and 743-854. Nearly half of spike-specific TCRs reportedly target variant regions that are unmutated in the B.1.351 and B.1.1.7 variants.

Only in-frame clones appear in the TCRdb table, and some are missing; sequencing was by immunoSEQ multiplex PCR. This sample has about 180,000 clones, with about nine tenths found just once. This CDR3 is built from 15 residues. V lost 1 base and J 4 bases, leaving 11 bases between the germline ends. CDR1 is SEHNR and CDR2 is FQNEAQ in the germline V gene (reference sequence). This receptor was taken from an adult who received the AZD1222 COVID-19 vaccine. The sequencing here drew on peripheral blood, taken 28 days after the second AZD1222 dose. This chain connects TRBV7-9 to TRBJ1-5; D is ambiguous. CDR3 loop: CASSLGFTANQPQHF. The CDR3 DNA sequence: TGTGCCAGCAGCTTAGGGTTTACAGCTAATCAGCCCCAGCATTTT.